This T cell receptor beta chain originates from a study of identical twins (dated by TCRdb to the mid-2010s). With regard to the full study: The study deep-sequenced TCR alpha and beta repertoires from monozygotic twins, unrelated adults of various ages and cord blood to test whether fetal clonotypes persist. Replicate twin experiments were performed at different times using different library preparation protocols to rule out contamination.

Summary of the overall study and its limitations: Because the same donors could not be followed over many years, the conclusions depended on cross-sectional statistical analysis. Excess twin sharing in beta out-of-frame sequences was weaker because fewer shared sequences lowered the signal-to-noise ratio. Compared with coincidental sharing between unrelated individuals, out-of-frame TCR alpha sequences shared between twins showed an excess of sequences with low generation probability. Fewer insertions were carried by abundant cord blood beta clonotypes, a similar but weaker trend appeared in young adult naive repertoires, and no such trend appeared in memory repertoires. Invariant T cells such as MAIT and iNKT could partly confound zero-insertion analyses, although diverse VJ usage argued against such confounding for most clonotypes. In monozygotic twins, recombination models systematically underestimated out-of-frame TCR alpha sharing, but the models matched the sharing seen between unrelated individuals.

This clonotype has just a few counts. The antigen it recognizes is unknown. One base away there is no much larger clone; base qualities are not given. The library was built by means of 5' RACE. The reads were generated on an Illumina HiSeq 2000. A universal primer binding site was added through template switching, and the final cDNA carried a unique molecular identifier so that TCR cDNA molecules could be counted accurately. Specific primers in the conserved constant-segment region were used to synthesize first-strand cDNA for TCR alpha and beta chains. Each cDNA library was double barcoded, with a SMART-Mk sample barcode plus Illumina barcodes, to control for contamination. Two successive PCR steps introduced TruSeq adapter sequences along with Illumina sample barcodes. The Illumina HiSeq platform was used with custom primers to sequence TCR alpha and beta cDNA libraries. In the authors' own workflow: MiGEC processed the raw reads to extract unique molecular identifiers, while MiXCR was used to determine the CDR3 positions. Recombination models were inferred per individual with the repgenHMM and IGoR tools using an EM algorithm. The tcR package in R was used for shared clonotype analysis, with sharing normalized by the product of cloneset sizes. To study raw recombination without the effects of thymic and clonal selection, out-of-frame nonproductive sequences were analyzed. The raw public reads went through TCRdb reprocessing: fastp at Q25, MiXCR clone calling, in-frame beta chains kept. Rows with a matching CDR3 protein are joined into one entry that keeps the most common DNA and genes. V and J calls and clone size were set by TCRdb, not the authors. The sample has 410,000 or so distinct CDR3 sequences on record, less than 20% of them singletons. The ten largest clonotypes hold around 12% of the sample.

Inclusive of the bounding cysteine and phenylalanine, the CDR3 is 14 residues long. CDR3 DNA only is kept here, 42 bases in frame from base 1. Reading the germline V gene gives CDR1 MNHEY and CDR2 SVGAGI. At the junction V is shortened by 4 bases and J by 4 bases, with 14 bases in between. All donors were healthy Caucasians. The study also sequenced three unrelated non-twin adults: a male aged 18 to 29, a male aged 50 to 59 and a female aged 50 to 59. Miltenyi CD45RO+ enrichment and human naive T-cell isolation kits were used to isolate memory (CD45RO+) and naive T cells from PBMC. The TCR originated in a man between 50 and 59 years old in good health. What was sequenced was naive T cells sorted from blood. The cell subset or site label, read with the paper, signifies: cells isolated with a human naive T-cell isolation kit. The rearrangement combines TRBV6-5 with TRBJ2-7; the D gene is possibly TRBD2, with 5 bases matching. At the DNA level, the sequence is TGTGCCAGCAGTTTGAGCGGAGAGGGATACGAGCAGTACTTC. Its protein product is CASSLSGEGYEQYF.